The subject of this entry is one T cell receptor (beta chain). V was clipped by 1 base and J by 1 base, with 11 bases between them. The CDR3 is made up of 14 amino acids. From germline, CDR1 is DFQATT and CDR2 SNEGSKA (reference sequence). The entry originates in a study of CD8 T cells in Susac syndrome. cDNA came from about 0.5 to 1 ug RNA primed by random hexamers. Amplification of the TCR beta CDR3 was carried out by immunoSEQ multiplex PCR, which spanned a total of 54 Vbeta and 13 Jbeta segments. TCRdb itself ran the immunoSEQ multiplex PCR reads through MiXCR, one entry per CDR3 protein. Among 300,000 to 350,000 distinct CDR3 sequences listed, about 91% were seen once. CD8+ and CD4+ T cells circulating in blood were sequenced for TCR beta. TEMRA cells were enriched by FACS, and CD4+ and CD8+ T cells were negatively isolated.

The V and J genes are TRBV20-1 and TRBJ2-7; D tentatively fits TRBD1 or TRBD2 (5 bases each). The sample was CD4+ T cells from PBMCs. The receptor was derived from a human donor with multiple sclerosis. DNA for the CDR3: TGCAGTGCTAGAGGGGGGACGGTGTCCTACGAGCAGTACTTC. It translates to CSARGGTVSYEQYF.